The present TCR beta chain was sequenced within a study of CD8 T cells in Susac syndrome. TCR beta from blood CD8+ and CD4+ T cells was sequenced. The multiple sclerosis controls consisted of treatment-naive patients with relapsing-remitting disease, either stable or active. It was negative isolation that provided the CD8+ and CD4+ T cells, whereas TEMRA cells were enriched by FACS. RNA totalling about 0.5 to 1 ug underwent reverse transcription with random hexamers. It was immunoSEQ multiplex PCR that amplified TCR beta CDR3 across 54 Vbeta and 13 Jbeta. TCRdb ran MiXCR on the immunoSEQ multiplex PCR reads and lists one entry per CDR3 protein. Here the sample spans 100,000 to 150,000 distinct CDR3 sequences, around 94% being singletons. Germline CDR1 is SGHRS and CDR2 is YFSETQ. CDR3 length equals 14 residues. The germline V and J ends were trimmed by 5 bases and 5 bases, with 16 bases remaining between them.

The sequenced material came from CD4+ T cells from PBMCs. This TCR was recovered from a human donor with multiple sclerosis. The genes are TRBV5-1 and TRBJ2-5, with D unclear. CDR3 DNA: TGCGCCAGCAGACATAGGACGACTGACGAGACCCAGTACTTC. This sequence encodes CASRHRTTDETQYF.